A selection of T cell receptor beta chains follows, all from one sample in a study of CD8+ T cells in alopecia areata. Using immunoSEQ multiplex PCR, the repertoire was profiled, and TCRdb retains in-frame clones only, with some absent. Seen here are more than 200,000 clones, over 60% observed once, and the top ten hold 4.2%. The material sequenced was CD4+ T cells sorted from blood, taken at week 4, from a patient treated with tofacitinib. These receptors were obtained from a human donor with alopecia areata. The CDR3 runs from the conserved cysteine through the conserved F or W. A D gene is named only where the DNA matches it firmly. Size tells how often a clone was seen (once, few, many) or the class of an expanded clone, and some rows leave it out.

d_call: -
clone_size: once
j_call: TRBJ1-1
v_call: TRBV27
cdr3_aa: CASSLKARVGEAFF
cdr3_nt: TGTGCCAGCAGCCTAAAAGCACGGGTTGGGGAAGCTTTCTTT

d_call: -
clone_size: -
j_call: TRBJ2-7
v_call: TRBV18
cdr3_aa: CASSQSRTDSYEQYF
cdr3_nt: TGTGCCAGCTCACAATCTCGGACAGATTCATACGAGCAGTACTTC

d_call: -
clone_size: -
j_call: TRBJ1-2
v_call: TRBV7-9
cdr3_aa: CASSFGGDGYTF
cdr3_nt: TGTGCCAGCAGCTTTGGAGGGGATGGCTACACCTTC

d_call: -
clone_size: -
j_call: TRBJ2-7
v_call: TRBV29-1
cdr3_aa: CSVEGQGGNEQYF
cdr3_nt: TGCAGCGTTGAAGGGCAGGGGGGGAACGAGCAGTACTTC

d_call: -
clone_size: -
j_call: TRBJ1-5
v_call: TRBV10-2
cdr3_aa: CASSELFGGDDQPQHF
cdr3_nt: TGCGCCAGCAGTGAGCTGTTTGGGGGGGATGATCAGCCCCAGCATTTT

d_call: -
clone_size: once
j_call: TRBJ2-7
v_call: TRBV29-1
cdr3_aa: CSVASAGSYEQYF
cdr3_nt: TGCAGCGTTGCCTCTGCGGGATCCTACGAGCAGTACTTC

d_call: -
clone_size: -
j_call: TRBJ1-4
v_call: TRBV6-5
cdr3_aa: CASRQGNEKLFF
cdr3_nt: TGTGCCAGCAGACAGGGAAATGAAAAACTGTTTTTT

d_call: TRBD1
clone_size: -
j_call: TRBJ2-7
v_call: TRBV6-5
cdr3_aa: CASSYSQGGPYEQYF
cdr3_nt: TGTGCCAGCAGTTACTCGCAAGGGGGCCCCTACGAGCAGTACTTC

d_call: TRBD2
clone_size: few
j_call: TRBJ2-3
v_call: TRBV5-1
cdr3_aa: CASATTSGGDTQYF
cdr3_nt: TGCGCCAGCGCAACGACTAGCGGGGGAGATACGCAGTATTTT

d_call: -
clone_size: -
j_call: TRBJ1-1
v_call: TRBV6-5
cdr3_aa: CASSYSGYTEAFF
cdr3_nt: TGTGCCAGCAGTTACTCGGGGTACACTGAAGCTTTCTTT

d_call: -
clone_size: -
j_call: TRBJ2-3
v_call: TRBV6-1
cdr3_aa: CASSLVRPDTQYF
cdr3_nt: TGTGCCAGCAGTCTGGTACGACCCGATACGCAGTATTTT

d_call: TRBD2
clone_size: -
j_call: TRBJ2-4
v_call: TRBV4-2
cdr3_aa: CASSQEGTSGHQHHF
cdr3_nt: TGTGCCAGCAGCCAAGAAGGGACTAGCGGCCACCAACATCACTTC

d_call: -
clone_size: once
j_call: TRBJ1-6
v_call: TRBV10-1
cdr3_aa: CASSEGPGANSPLHF
cdr3_nt: TGCGCCAGCAGTGAAGGTCCAGGGGCGAATTCACCCCTCCACTTT

d_call: -
clone_size: -
j_call: TRBJ2-1
v_call: TRBV7-2
cdr3_aa: CASGIEAGRYNEQFF
cdr3_nt: TGTGCCAGCGGCATCGAGGCGGGAAGGTACAATGAGCAGTTCTTC

d_call: -
clone_size: -
j_call: TRBJ1-2
v_call: TRBV29-1
cdr3_aa: CSVGMGVNYGYTF
cdr3_nt: TGCAGCGTTGGGATGGGGGTTAACTATGGCTACACCTTC

d_call: TRBD1
clone_size: -
j_call: TRBJ1-1
v_call: TRBV4-1
cdr3_aa: CASSQEDRVATEAFF
cdr3_nt: TGCGCCAGCAGCCAAGAGGACAGGGTAGCGACTGAAGCTTTCTTT

d_call: -
clone_size: -
j_call: TRBJ2-3
v_call: TRBV9
cdr3_aa: CASSATLQDTQYF
cdr3_nt: TGTGCCAGCAGCGCGACTCTTCAGGATACGCAGTATTTT

d_call: -
clone_size: -
j_call: TRBJ2-7
v_call: TRBV5-4
cdr3_aa: CASSFDHEQYF
cdr3_nt: TGTGCCAGCAGCTTCGACCACGAGCAGTACTTC

d_call: -
clone_size: few
j_call: TRBJ2-5
v_call: TRBV15
cdr3_aa: CATSRDQGQETQYF
cdr3_nt: TGTGCCACCAGCAGAGATCAGGGCCAAGAGACCCAGTACTTC

d_call: -
clone_size: once
j_call: TRBJ2-2
v_call: TRBV25-1
cdr3_aa: CASSSPPGELFF
cdr3_nt: TGTGCCAGCAGTTCACCTCCCGGGGAGCTGTTTTTT

d_call: -
clone_size: -
j_call: TRBJ1-1
v_call: TRBV14
cdr3_aa: CASSSGLSEAFF
cdr3_nt: TGTGCCAGCAGCTCAGGTTTATCTGAAGCTTTCTTT

d_call: TRBD2
clone_size: -
j_call: TRBJ2-3
v_call: TRBV7-3
cdr3_aa: CASSPSGGVDTQYF
cdr3_nt: TGTGCCAGCAGCCCCAGCGGGGGGGTAGATACGCAGTATTTT

d_call: -
clone_size: -
j_call: TRBJ1-2
v_call: TRBV6-5
cdr3_aa: CASSYRGGGYGYTF
cdr3_nt: TGTGCCAGCAGTTACCGGGGGGGAGGCTATGGCTACACCTTC

d_call: -
clone_size: -
j_call: TRBJ2-2
v_call: TRBV30
cdr3_aa: CAWSVSSTGELFF
cdr3_nt: TGTGCCTGGAGCGTTAGCAGCACCGGGGAGCTGTTTTTT

d_call: TRBD1
clone_size: -
j_call: TRBJ1-2
v_call: TRBV6-5
cdr3_aa: CASSYEQGGHYGYTF
cdr3_nt: TGTGCCAGCAGTTACGAACAGGGGGGACACTATGGCTACACCTTC

d_call: TRBD2
clone_size: -
j_call: TRBJ2-1
v_call: TRBV20-1
cdr3_aa: CSADTSGGQFF
cdr3_nt: TGCAGTGCCGATACTAGCGGGGGGCAGTTCTTC

d_call: -
clone_size: few
j_call: TRBJ1-2
v_call: TRBV7-9
cdr3_aa: CASSPPGINGYTF
cdr3_nt: TGTGCCAGCAGCCCTCCAGGGATCAATGGCTACACCTTC

d_call: TRBD2
clone_size: -
j_call: TRBJ2-7
v_call: TRBV29-1
cdr3_aa: CSVELAGGPPYEQYF
cdr3_nt: TGCAGCGTTGAACTAGCGGGGGGCCCCCCCTACGAGCAGTACTTC

d_call: -
clone_size: once
j_call: TRBJ2-3
v_call: TRBV29-1
cdr3_aa: CSVELAYDTQYF
cdr3_nt: TGCAGCGTTGAACTAGCCTATGATACGCAGTATTTT

d_call: -
clone_size: once
j_call: TRBJ1-6
v_call: TRBV6-5
cdr3_aa: CASSFAAYNSPLHF
cdr3_nt: TGTGCCAGCAGCTTCGCAGCCTATAATTCACCCCTCCACTTT

d_call: -
clone_size: -
j_call: TRBJ1-2
v_call: TRBV27
cdr3_aa: CASSAAPVPYGYTF
cdr3_nt: TGTGCCAGCAGTGCGGCTCCAGTCCCCTATGGCTACACCTTC

d_call: -
clone_size: once
j_call: TRBJ2-7
v_call: TRBV5-4
cdr3_aa: CASSSSGPISYF
cdr3_nt: TGTGCCAGCAGCTCGTCCGGGCCGATTTCGTACTTC

d_call: -
clone_size: -
j_call: TRBJ2-3
v_call: TRBV2
cdr3_aa: CASSGLPGADTQYF
cdr3_nt: TGTGCCAGCAGTGGATTACCGGGCGCGGATACGCAGTATTTT

d_call: TRBD2
clone_size: -
j_call: TRBJ2-2
v_call: TRBV30
cdr3_aa: CAWNTASGGTGELFF
cdr3_nt: TGTGCCTGGAATACCGCTAGCGGGGGTACCGGGGAGCTGTTTTTT

d_call: -
clone_size: -
j_call: TRBJ1-2
v_call: TRBV19
cdr3_aa: CASRIQKSYSNYGYTF
cdr3_nt: TGTGCCAGTAGGATACAAAAATCCTATTCTAACTATGGCTACACCTTC

d_call: -
clone_size: few
j_call: TRBJ1-6
v_call: TRBV10-2
cdr3_aa: CASSEIAPRFNSPLHF
cdr3_nt: TGCGCCAGCAGTGAGATAGCCCCACGGTTCAATTCACCCCTCCACTTT

d_call: -
clone_size: few
j_call: TRBJ2-2
v_call: TRBV28
cdr3_aa: CASSGVEELFF
cdr3_nt: TGTGCCAGCAGCGGGGTCGAGGAGCTGTTTTTT

d_call: -
clone_size: -
j_call: TRBJ1-2
v_call: TRBV2
cdr3_aa: CASWKMEGTVNGYTF
cdr3_nt: TGTGCCAGTTGGAAAATGGAGGGGACCGTAAATGGCTACACCTTC

d_call: -
clone_size: -
j_call: TRBJ2-7
v_call: TRBV9
cdr3_aa: CASSVATGSYEQYF
cdr3_nt: TGTGCCAGCAGCGTAGCCACAGGCTCCTACGAGCAGTACTTC

d_call: -
clone_size: once
j_call: TRBJ1-5
v_call: TRBV30
cdr3_aa: CAWSWSRGQPQHF
cdr3_nt: TGTGCCTGGAGTTGGTCGCGAGGTCAGCCCCAGCATTTT

d_call: TRBD1
clone_size: -
j_call: TRBJ1-6
v_call: TRBV9
cdr3_aa: CASSEGTGLGSPLHF
cdr3_nt: TGTGCCAGCAGCGAAGGGACAGGTCTGGGTTCACCCCTCCACTTT

d_call: TRBD1
clone_size: -
j_call: TRBJ2-7
v_call: TRBV5-1
cdr3_aa: CASSQGAYEQYF
cdr3_nt: TGCGCCAGCAGTCAGGGGGCCTACGAGCAGTACTTC

d_call: -
clone_size: -
j_call: TRBJ1-6
v_call: TRBV6-5
cdr3_aa: CASSYNGNSPLHF
cdr3_nt: TGTGCCAGCAGTTACAACGGCAATTCACCCCTCCACTTT

d_call: -
clone_size: -
j_call: TRBJ1-1
v_call: TRBV5-1
cdr3_aa: CASMSQGRTEAFF
cdr3_nt: TGCGCCAGCATGTCACAGGGACGCACTGAAGCTTTCTTT

d_call: -
clone_size: -
j_call: TRBJ1-4
v_call: TRBV30
cdr3_aa: CAWSVGRLEKLFF
cdr3_nt: TGTGCCTGGAGTGTGGGTCGCCTTGAAAAACTGTTTTTT

d_call: TRBD1
clone_size: -
j_call: TRBJ2-7
v_call: TRBV25-1
cdr3_aa: CASSGTGIYEQYF
cdr3_nt: TGTGCCAGCAGTGGGACAGGGATCTACGAGCAGTACTTC

d_call: -
clone_size: -
j_call: TRBJ1-2
v_call: TRBV10-3
cdr3_aa: CAITGDGPYGYTF
cdr3_nt: TGTGCCATCACCGGGGACGGTCCCTATGGCTACACCTTC

d_call: -
clone_size: few
j_call: TRBJ2-3
v_call: TRBV29-1
cdr3_aa: CSGRPGGTDTQYF
cdr3_nt: TGCAGCGGACGCCCTGGGGGCACAGATACGCAGTATTTT

d_call: TRBD2
clone_size: -
j_call: TRBJ2-2
v_call: TRBV7-2
cdr3_aa: CASSPLAGPQGGELFF
cdr3_nt: TGTGCCAGCAGCCCCCTAGCGGGGCCCCAAGGCGGGGAGCTGTTTTTT

d_call: TRBD1
clone_size: -
j_call: TRBJ1-1
v_call: TRBV6-5
cdr3_aa: CASSRRGPTEAFF
cdr3_nt: TGTGCCAGCAGCCGCAGGGGGCCAACTGAAGCTTTCTTT

d_call: -
clone_size: -
j_call: TRBJ2-2
v_call: TRBV5-6
cdr3_aa: CASSLWANTGELFF
cdr3_nt: TGTGCCAGCAGCTTATGGGCGAACACCGGGGAGCTGTTTTTT

d_call: -
clone_size: -
j_call: TRBJ1-1
v_call: TRBV29-1
cdr3_aa: CSDGGNTEAFF
cdr3_nt: TGCAGCGATGGCGGGAACACTGAAGCTTTCTTT

d_call: TRBD1
clone_size: -
j_call: TRBJ2-5
v_call: TRBV7-9
cdr3_aa: CASSPLTGQETQYF
cdr3_nt: TGTGCCAGCAGCCCTCTGACAGGGCAAGAGACCCAGTACTTC